These 26 T cell receptor beta chains were sequenced from one sample in a study of blood T cell repertoires in COVID-19. Produced via immunoSEQ multiplex PCR; TCRdb's table is partial and in-frame only. The profile shows about 340,000 clones, approximately 86% of them singletons. The sequenced sample consisted of peripheral blood. The receptor source for this set is a woman in her sixties with COVID-19, enrolled during active disease.

CDR3 DNA sequence: TGTGCCAGCAGCTTTTTATCAGGGGCTGCGAACACCGGGGAGCTGTTTTTT. Its translation is CASSFLSGAANTGELFF. V is TRBV7-7 and J is TRBJ2-2; possible D gene TRBD1, 6 bases. Germline loops: CDR1 SSHAT, CDR2 FNYEAQ (reference sequence). This CDR3 is built from 17 residues. Trimming pared 3 bases from V and 0 bases from J, leaving 14 bases between. Supplemented by reference TRBV7-7 and TRBJ2-2, the full variable domain reads GAGVSQSPRYKVTKRGQDVTLRCDPISSHATLYWYQQALGQGPEFLTYFNYEAQPDKSGLPSDRFSAERPEGSISTLTIQRTEQRDSAMYRCASSFLSGAANTGELFFGEGSRLTVL.

This sequence joins TRBV4-1 and TRBJ1-5, with 7 positions matching TRBD1. J lost 4 bases, V lost 4 bases, and 4 bases had no gene match. CDR1 is MGHRA, CDR2 YSYEKL, per germline. The CDR3 consists of 14 residues. The CDR3 DNA reads as TGCGCCAGCAGCCCGGGGACAGCGAATCAGCCCCAGCATTTT. Amino acid sequence: CASSPGTANQPQHF.

This clone appeared many times. The V gene is TRBV7-8, the J gene TRBJ2-7; 9 bases match TRBD1. Trimming at V came to 5 bases and at J to 4 bases, leaving 6 bases not matched to a gene. This CDR3 has 14 amino acids. Germline V gene data show CDR1 as SGHVS and CDR2 as FQNEAQ. This chain's CDR3 is CASSQRQGVYEQYF. Here the CDR3 DNA reads TGTGCCAGCAGCCAACGACAGGGGGTTTACGAGCAGTACTTC.

The chain has TRBV6-1 and TRBJ1-4; a weak D match, TRBD1 (5 bases). V was pared by 2 bases and J by 6 bases, with 13 bases between. The length of the CDR3 is 15 residues. The germline V gene has CDR1 MNHNS and CDR2 SASEGT. The CDR3 DNA follows: TGTGCCAGCAGTGAATTCCGGGGGAAAGATGAAAAACTGTTTTTT. It encodes CASSEFRGKDEKLFF.

The rearrangement joins TRBV30 to TRBJ2-3; 12 bases map to TRBD2. CDR3 size: 16 residues. CDR1 is GTSNPN, CDR2 SVGIG, per germline (reference sequence). The ends lost 4 bases at V and 2 bases at J; junction bases unmatched: 7. CDR3 protein: CAWNQGLAGFTDTQYF. The CDR3 coding sequence is TGTGCCTGGAACCAGGGACTAGCGGGTTTCACAGATACGCAGTATTTT.

This clone appeared once. The chain links TRBV7-3 to TRBJ2-7; 10 bases align to TRBD1. Trimming at V came to 2 bases and at J to 5 bases, leaving 21 bases not matched to a gene. Germline V CDR1 and CDR2: SGHTA, FQGTGA. This CDR3 contains 20 residues. DNA of the CDR3: TGTGCCAGCAGCTTACCTAAGGGGCCCCTGCCGGGACAGGGGTACGACGAGCAGTACTTC. Its protein is CASSLPKGPLPGQGYDEQYF. The full variable domain, rest sourced from reference TRBV7-3 and TRBJ2-7, is GAGVSQTPSNKVTEKGKYVELRCDPISGHTALYWYRQSLGQGPEFLIYFQGTGAADDSGLPNDRFFAVRPEGSVSTLKIQRTERGDSAVYLCASSLPKGPLPGQGYDEQYFGPGTRLTVT.

This chain connects TRBV3-1 (or the pseudogene TRBV3-2) to TRBJ1-2; the match to TRBD1 covers 7 bases. CDR1 LGHDT and CDR2 YNNKEL come from the germline V gene (reference sequence). This CDR3 has 14 amino acids. Trimming cost V 4 bases and J 7 bases; bases outside gene matches: 9. The CDR3 protein is CASSLVGGNSGYTF. The CDR3 bases are TGTGCCAGCAGCCTAGTAGGGGGCAATTCTGGCTACACCTTC.

CDR3 loop: CASSKEVGDSYEQYF. In nucleotides, the CDR3 is TGTGCCAGCAGCAAAGAGGTAGGGGATTCCTACGAGCAGTACTTC. This chain joins TRBV21-1 and TRBJ2-7; the table gives TRBD1 as D, unverified against the DNA. TRBV21-1 is assigned pseudogene status. CDR3 length equals 15 residues.

The chain has TRBV5-1 and TRBJ2-3; D is ambiguous. CDR3 size: 15 residues. Trimming took off 2 bases at V and 0 bases at J, with 10 bases between the two ends. Germline V gene lookup returns CDR1 SGHRS and CDR2 YFSETQ. The CDR3 region is CASSLYGSSTDTQYF. CDR3 DNA: TGCGCCAGCAGCTTATACGGGTCTAGCACAGATACGCAGTATTTT. Complete variable domain (other parts from reference TRBV5-1 and TRBJ2-3): KAGVTQTPRYLIKTRGQQVTLSCSPISGHRSVSWYQQTPGQGLQFLFEYFSETQRNKGNFPGRFSGRQFSNSRSEMNVSTLELGDSALYLCASSLYGSSTDTQYFGPGTRLTVL.

V usage is TRBV3-1 (or the pseudogene TRBV3-2) and J usage is TRBJ1-5; 8 nucleotides align to TRBD1. Germline assignment: CDR1 LGHDT and CDR2 YNNKEL (reference sequence). This CDR3 is built from 18 residues. V trimming: 4 bases; J trimming: 1 base; junction bases outside the gene matches: 12. The CDR3 nucleotides are TGTGCCAGCAGCCCCTCACCAAGGACAGGGACAAGCAATCAGCCCCAGCATTTT. It codes for CASSPSPRTGTSNQPQHF.

J is TRBJ1-1 and V is TRBV6-5; 7 nucleotides align to TRBD1. V was clipped by 4 bases and J by 4 bases; unmatched bases: 9. The CDR3 runs 15 residues. Germline V gives CDR1 MNHEY, CDR2 SVGAGI. CDR3 residues: CASSFRQGGITEAFF. The CDR3 DNA sequence: TGTGCCAGCAGTTTCCGACAGGGAGGTATCACTGAAGCTTTCTTT.

V gene TRBV13 combines with J gene TRBJ2-3; the match to TRBD2 covers 9 bases. CDR3 length: 17 amino acids. Per germline, CDR1 PRHDT and CDR2 FYEKMQ (reference sequence). The junction had 5 bases not matched to a gene; V was cut back by 1 base and J by 0 bases. In DNA form, the CDR3 reads TGTGCCAGCAGCTTAGAAGCGGGGGGAACTAGCACAGATACGCAGTATTTT. Protein product: CASSLEAGGTSTDTQYF.

CDR3 sequence reads: CASSLLPTGGYEQYF. The CDR3 DNA reads TGTGCCAGCAGTCTCTTACCGACAGGGGGCTACGAGCAGTACTTC. The chain uses TRBV27 and TRBJ2-7; 9 bases agree with TRBD1. With 5 bases clipped from V and 3 bases from J, the junction kept 8 bases outside the gene matches. Germline V gene sequence: CDR1 MNHEY, CDR2 SMNVEV (reference sequence). CDR3 size: 15 residues.

This CDR3 reads CASSLEASGGGTQYF. Here the CDR3 DNA reads TGTGCCAGCAGCTTAGAGGCTAGCGGGGGCGGGACCCAGTACTTC. The chain employs TRBV7-2 and TRBJ2-5; TRBD2 aligns across 10 bases. J lost 7 bases, V lost 1 base, and 6 bases had no gene match. The CDR3 is made up of 15 amino acids. Germline CDR1 and CDR2: SGHTA and FQGNSA. The full variable domain, completed using reference TRBV7-2 and TRBJ2-5, is GAGVSQSPSNKVTEKGKDVELRCDPISGHTALYWYRQSLGQGLEFLIYFQGNSAPDKSGLPSDRFSAERTGGSVSTLTIQRTQQEDSAVYLCASSLEASGGGTQYFGPGTRLLVL.

The rearrangement uses TRBV18 and TRBJ1-2, with D perhaps matching TRBD1 (6 bases). Looked up from germline, CDR1 is KGHSH and CDR2 is LQKENI. V lost 0 bases to trimming and J lost 6 bases, with 14 bases between them. The CDR3 sequence is 15 residues long. The CDR3 is CASSPPGLPGDGYTF. In DNA form, the CDR3 reads TGTGCCAGCTCACCACCCGGGCTCCCAGGGGATGGCTACACCTTC. Drawing the rest from reference TRBV18 and TRBJ1-2, the complete variable domain is NAGVMQNPRHLVRRRGQEARLRCSPMKGHSHVYWYRQLPEEGLKFMVYLQKENIIDESGMPKERFSAEFPKEGPSILRIQQVVRGDSAAYFCASSPPGLPGDGYTFGSGTRLTVV.

The gene calls are TRBV4-1 and TRBJ2-2; D is undetermined. The CDR3 is 17 amino acids. V was pared by 0 bases and J by 6 bases, with 17 bases between. The germline gives CDR1 MGHRA, CDR2 YSYEKL. CDR3 region: CASSQDGRRQIAGELFF. DNA for the CDR3: TGCGCCAGCAGCCAAGATGGGCGACGGCAGATCGCCGGGGAGCTGTTTTTT.

This clone was recorded once. This sequence joins TRBV6-5 and TRBJ1-2; the match to TRBD1 covers 8 bases. The CDR3 contains 16 residues. Per germline, CDR1 MNHEY and CDR2 SVGAGI. The J segment lost 6 bases and the V segment lost 4 bases, leaving 13 bases of the junction unmatched. In DNA, the CDR3 is TGTGCCAGCAGTTGGGACAGGAGGGGAATTGGCGATGGCTACACCTTC. Its protein product is CASSWDRRGIGDGYTF.

The chain is built from TRBV4-2 and TRBJ2-7, with TRBD2 as a possible D gene (5 bases). The ends were cut back, 0 bases at V and 9 bases at J, with 12 bases in the middle. The CDR3 sequence is 13 residues long. CDR1 and CDR2 (germline): LGHNA, YNFKEQ. CDR3 coding DNA: TGTGCCAGCAGCCAAGACTTGGCGGGCGCGCAGTACTTC. As protein: CASSQDLAGAQYF.

The J gene is TRBJ2-1, the V gene TRBV7-8, with 9 bases lining up with TRBD1. Germline V CDR1 and CDR2: SGHVS, FQNEAQ. The V and J ends lost 5 bases and 2 bases, in that order; junction bases with no gene match: 4. This CDR3 contains 15 residues. The CDR3 region is CASSLGDRAYNEQFF. CDR3 DNA sequence: TGTGCCAGCAGCCTAGGGGACAGGGCCTACAATGAGCAGTTCTTC.

The chain couples TRBV19 to TRBJ2-3; 11 bases fit TRBD2. The CDR3 has 14 residues. Trimming took 5 bases from V and 9 from J; bases not matched to a gene: 7. Germline CDR1 and CDR2: LNHDA and SQIVND (reference sequence). This chain's CDR3 is CASSLAGGRSTQYF. In DNA form, the CDR3 reads TGTGCCAGTAGTTTAGCGGGGGGGCGGTCGACGCAGTATTTT.

V and J are TRBV5-8 and TRBJ1-4, with D uncertain. The V and J ends lost 1 base and 4 bases respectively, with 11 bases between them. Germline V gives CDR1 SGHTS, CDR2 YDEGEE. The CDR3 loop spans 15 amino acids. The CDR3 DNA reads TGTGCCAGCAGCTTGTCCGGCCAGGATAATGAAAAACTGTTTTTT. Translating gives CASSLSGQDNEKLFF.

The chain is built from TRBV5-8 and TRBJ1-2; D call uncertain. CDR3 length: 14 residues. V lost 4 bases and J 3 bases, leaving 13 bases between the germline ends. The germline CDR1 and CDR2 sequences are SGHTS and YDEGEE. The CDR3, as DNA: TGTGCCAGCAGCCCCGCGAGTAGTTACTATGGCTACACCTTC. Translated: CASSPASSYYGYTF.

The chain links TRBV2 to TRBJ2-2; D ambiguous. The CDR3 length is 13 residues. V lost 8 bases and J lost 1, with 8 bases in between. Germline assignment: CDR1 SNHLY and CDR2 FYNNEI. This CDR3 reads CASHSENTGELFF. CDR3 in DNA: TGTGCCAGCCATAGTGAGAACACCGGGGAGCTGTTTTTT.

The chain couples TRBV4-1 to TRBJ2-7; TRBD1 matches at 10 bases. Germline CDR1 is MGHRA and CDR2 is YSYEKL. The CDR3 runs 15 residues. V lost 3 bases, J lost 5 bases, and 7 bases stayed unmatched. CDR3 loop: CASSHLDRGKNEQYF. In DNA, the CDR3 is TGCGCCAGCAGCCATTTGGACAGGGGGAAAAACGAGCAGTACTTC.

The chain links TRBV9 to TRBJ2-3, with 9 bases that match TRBD2. In germline, CDR1 is SGDLS, CDR2 YYNGEE. The CDR3 has 14 amino acids. V lost 4 bases and J lost 1; bases outside the gene matches: 1. CDR3 sequence reads: CASSPSGGTDTQYF. CDR3 DNA: TGTGCCAGCAGCCCTAGCGGGGGCACAGATACGCAGTATTTT.

This chain uses TRBV5-4 with TRBJ2-1; D gene uncertain. In germline, CDR1 is SGHNT, CDR2 YYREEE (reference sequence). The CDR3 totals 11 residues. V was pared by 0 bases and J by 7 bases, with 2 bases between. The CDR3 sequence is CASSLANEQFF. CDR3 nucleotide sequence: TGTGCCAGCAGCTTGGCGAATGAGCAGTTCTTC.